This T cell receptor (beta chain) was sequenced for a study of CD8+ T cells in alopecia areata (dated by TCRdb to about 2018). General notes on the study: Treated patients were enrolled in an open-label pilot trial of oral tofacitinib at 5 to 10 mg twice daily for moderate-to-severe alopecia areata. Tofacitinib was administered for 6 to 18 months, and 6 months of follow-up off drug were then conducted to assess delayed response and recurrence. Disease severity in treated patients was measured with the SALT score, which quantifies the percentage of affected scalp surface area. The study used high-throughput TCRbeta sequencing to examine T cell clonal expansion in alopecia areata, in both the C3H/HeJ mouse model and human patients. On the human side, TCRbeta sequencing was run on scalp tissue and on sorted CD4+ and CD8+ peripheral blood T cells from healthy controls and from alopecia areata patients with either patchy or totalis/universalis disease. Biopsies were taken from tofacitinib-treated patients at baseline and at 4 and 24 weeks of treatment, and a later scalp biopsy was taken in several of the tofacitinib-treated patients. Clonality in the scalp was compared among normal scalp (n=4), patchy alopecia areata scalp (n=8), and alopecia totalis/universalis scalp (n=8). RNA was extracted with the PAXgene miRNA kit for fixed scalp, the miRNeasy kit for PBMCs, and the RNeasy kit for mouse skin. TCRbeta CDR3 regions were amplified by immunoSEQ multiplex PCR using 35 Vbeta forward and 13 Jbeta reverse primers. The paper's findings and limits, for the study overall: Scalp TCR repertoire analysis is complicated because resident alphabeta T cells in normal human skin are also sequenced, whereas mouse skin is dominated by gammadelta T cells. Because the treated cohort was small and had just a single nonresponder, larger studies are needed to establish links between baseline CD8+ expansion and response. Tofacitinib significantly lowered scalp clonality and the number of expanded CD8+ clones among the top 100 scalp clones. Many expanded lesional clones persisted in scalp and blood during tofacitinib treatment, which may partly explain relapse after stopping treatment. Higher clonality and more expanded CD8+ clones were observed in lesional scalp than in normal scalp, particularly in alopecia totalis/universalis, a finding suggestive of antigenic drive. Compared with mice, TCR sequences shared between patients were less clear, possibly partly because of HLA diversity across the patient population.

CDR1 SEHNR and CDR2 FQNEAQ were looked up in the germline V gene (reference sequence). The CDR3 runs 14 amino acids, cysteine and phenylalanine included. The only DNA kept is the CDR3, 42 bases in frame from the first base. Trimming costs V 4 bases and J 3 bases, and their ends lie 10 bases apart. This clone was counted between two and nine times. It has no known antigen specificity. No much larger clone is present one base from it, and per-base qualities are unavailable. Libraries were built with the immunoSEQ multiplex PCR assay. To provide template for TCR sequencing, every sample had RNA extracted and reverse transcribed into cDNA. First-strand cDNA was synthesized with SuperScript III using a 2:1 mix of oligo-dT and random hexamers. A synthetic immune receptor repertoire was used to measure amplification bias, and any remaining bias was corrected computationally. Per the original workflow: Raw reads were preprocessed to remove errors, and CDR3 was defined according to IMGT conventions as the region from the conserved cysteine to phenylalanine. Clonality was computed by normalizing Shannon entropy by log2 of the number of productive unique TCRs and subtracting the result from 1. Whether each scalp clone was CD4 or CD8 was inferred by checking scalp TCRbeta sequences against the CD4 and CD8 repertoires from sorted blood. Entries here come from immuneACCESS through TCRdb and include only in-frame sequences with V and J called. Some clones fail to appear in such tables; in the studies checked, an unresolved V gene covers under half of the shortfall, and the cause of the remainder is unknown. V, J and clone size were drawn from that table, and D and trimming were deduced from the DNA. The sample data list around 70,000 clones, and 25% to 30% of these were observed just once. The ten largest account for 14% to 15% of the sample.

Reading the label with the study, this specimen's time point is: around 29 days on oral tofacitinib. The treatment or condition label corresponds to: oral pan-JAK inhibitor, 5-10 mg twice daily. Lesional scalp punch biopsies and peripheral blood were collected from alopecia areata patients. PBMCs were separated by density centrifugation and stained for CD3, CD4 and CD8, after which CD4+ and CD8+ T cells were sorted on a FACSAria. Specimen: CD8+ T cells sorted from blood, collected at week 4, from a patient treated with tofacitinib. This TCR came from a human donor with alopecia areata. The chain is encoded by TRBV7-9 joined to TRBJ2-1; the D gene is perhaps TRBD1 or TRBD2, as each covers 5 bases. The bases are TGTGCCAGCAGCTCAGAGGGGCGCTACAATGAGCAGTTCTTC. Protein translation: CASSSEGRYNEQFF.